This T cell receptor (beta chain) was identified during a study of cytomegalovirus exposure and HLA in healthy donors (TCRdb year 2017). Regarding the complete study: According to an earlier analysis of several hundred of the donors, about 190 million T cells yielded 117 million unique TCR beta sequences and 276 Gb of sequence data. About 280 gigabases of sequencing data and roughly 90 million unique TCR sequences were included in an early release covering roughly 600 HLA-typed donors. Of the roughly 420 genotyped donors, more than 75% were placed in the genetic ancestry cluster associated with self-reported Caucasian donors. The study was designed to test whether signatures of past pathogen exposure could be identified by cataloging public T cell receptors. The study used immunosequencing to profile the T cell repertoires of approximately 650 subjects and linked those repertoires to cytomegalovirus serostatus. Along with the 666-subject first cohort, a separate validation cohort of over a hundred different subjects was used. High-throughput TCR immunosequencing, statistical association of individual TCRs with disease status, and machine learning were combined to predict cytomegalovirus infection status. A later analysis re-examined previously published TCR beta repertoires from more than 650 donors and added high-resolution HLA genotyping to investigate patterns of TCR occurrence. Rather than using new phenotypic data, the later analysis identified candidate immune exposures from TCR beta sequences and from how often those sequences occurred across donors. In an earlier analysis of over 550 of the donors, high-throughput TCR beta sequencing was used to judge whether each TCR beta V gene segment behaved as functional or pseudogenic. Alongside the repertoire data, information on donor age, sex, ethnicity and CMV serostatus was compiled. In a later genetic analysis, genome-wide SNP genotypes for about three fifths of the roughly 670 donors were used, and that subset was treated as a discovery cohort. All discovery cohort repertoires had been generated on a single sequencing platform. Class I and class II HLA loci were covered by the typing at four-digit resolution. Typing coverage differed by locus: A, B, C, DRB1 and DQB1 were typed in about 620-630 donors, DQA1 in approximately 520, DPA1 in 606, and DPB1 in around 490. Several DR-DQ haplotypes were treated as single units for association and clustering because of strong linkage in the cohort. Among some 400 genotyped donors of the cohort, an average of roughly 230,000 unique TCR beta nucleotide sequences was sequenced per donor, of which 15% to 20% were non-productive. Overall results and qualifications from the work: Most CMV-associated TCR beta chains appeared to be HLA-restricted in a later analysis, and the HLA associations seemed to be driven largely by CMV exposure. Strong co-occurrence of HLA alleles, especially DR and DQ, made assigning TCR associations to individual alleles difficult. Presence/absence analyses assumed roughly uniform sequencing depth across donors, an assumption that may not hold. V-gene and J-gene trimming of TCR beta chains was associated with a missense DCLRE1C variant in a later genetic analysis, and the association was replicated in an independent cohort. The classifier was reported to diagnose cytomegalovirus status with high specificity and sensitivity in both the original cohort and the validation cohort. A few of the identified cytomegalovirus-associated TCR beta chains were confirmed in vitro to be specific for cytomegalovirus antigens. Only TCR beta chains were sequenced in this cohort, and the absence of alpha or paired-chain data limited detectable features. Linkage disequilibrium might explain the correlated functional status among segregating V segments, but an unknown experimental factor could not be excluded. Across donors, most TCR sequences were observed very rarely, whereas some public TCRs were present in many individuals. The earlier analysis of some 540 of the donors excluded 15 to 20 rarely observed V segments, including chromosome 9 orphons, because counts were too low. A total of fewer than 200 TCR beta chains were listed by the study as associated with cytomegalovirus. Because HLA typing was unavailable for some donors at each locus, only the typed subset was used in association tests. According to a later analysis, parvovirus B19, influenza, CMV and Epstein-Barr virus appeared linked to several top co-occurrence clusters. A further reported finding was that TCR beta sequences accurately predicted the HLA-A and HLA-B alleles for most subjects in the first cohort. At a false discovery rate of 0.05, a later analysis linked roughly 17,000 TCR beta sequences to specific HLA alleles. The authors suggested that the approach could potentially be extended to other disease states and immunological phenotypes. In a later genetic analysis, fewer N-insertions in productive TCRs were reported among donors in an Asian-associated ancestry cluster than the roughly 700-donor mean. In an earlier analysis of 587 of the donors, most TCR beta V segments appeared in productive rearrangements about 90% or about 30% of the time, broadly matching IMGT annotations. Some IMGT-functional V segments, including TRBV6-2 and TRBV6-3, could not be distinguished by the 87-base-pair reads and were therefore excluded. Compared with equally common non-associated chains, HLA-associated TCR beta chains in a later analysis were more clonally expanded and had lower generation probabilities. A later analysis found that TCR association rates varied across HLA loci, with DRB1 alleles showing the most associated TCRs and HLA-C alleles the fewest. Immune exposure information for the cohort was limited to CMV serostatus. A group of highly shared sequence variants was considered likely to be a technical artifact of the sequencing pipeline.

Libraries came from the immunoSEQ multiplex PCR assay. For the multiplex PCR, a mixture combining 60 forward primers for TCR Vbeta segments and 13 reverse primers for TCR Jbeta segments was used. Amplification of the CDR3 region of rearranged TCR beta genes was performed with a multiplex PCR assay on genomic DNA. The amplified TCR beta libraries were sequenced on the Illumina HiSeq System as 87-base-pair reads. Processing in the source paper ran as follows. In a later analysis, tens of millions of unique TCR beta chains were counted across the 500 to 850 repertoires, and roughly 10 million of these chains were shared by at least two donors. To remove PCR and sequencing errors, raw reads were error-corrected and collapsed into unique sequences using a nearest-neighbor algorithm that merged closely related sequences. CDR3 sequences were aligned to IMGT reference sequences to assign V, D and J gene segments. Each retained sequence needed at least a six-nucleotide match to both a V gene segment and a J gene segment. A rearrangement counted as productive if the CDR3 had no stop codons and remained in frame with V and J, and every other rearrangement counted as non-productive. CDR3 was defined according to IMGT convention as the region running from the second conserved V-encoded cysteine to the conserved J-encoded phenylalanine. In an earlier analysis of around 640 of the donors, sequences lacking an unambiguous match to a single V gene segment were excluded. In an earlier analysis of more than 500 of the donors, a V segment was called functional when productive rearrangements were above 56.7%, and segregating when the standard deviation between donors exceeded 5%. To diagnose cytomegalovirus status from the catalog of TCR beta chain sequences, a statistical classification framework was built. In a later analysis, V and J genes were assigned by comparing TCR nucleotide sequences against IMGT/GENE-DB human TR gene sequences. In a later analysis, CDR3 sequences and most-parsimonious VDJ recombination scenarios were assigned using the TCRdist pipeline. In a later analysis, each TCR beta chain was defined by its CDR3 amino acid sequence together with its V-gene family, and reads without a unique V-gene family were excluded. As a way to deal with suspected cross-contamination and a sequencing artifact, a later analysis dropped approximately 570 nucleotide sequences that were highly shared and had low generation probability. In a later analysis, a clonal expansion index was calculated for each public chain from normalized within-repertoire ranks of inferred template counts. In a later analysis, generation probabilities were computed using a VDJ recombination model fitted to out-of-frame rearrangements, and the results were checked against IGoR. In a later analysis, hypergeometric tests were used to score TCR-TCR, TCR-HLA and TCR-CMV co-occurrence, with a repertoire-size bias correction applied to TCR pairs. False discovery rates were estimated in a later analysis by permuting HLA or CMV assignments 20 times. In a later analysis, co-occurring TCRs were grouped with DBSCAN, and TCRdist sequence similarity was added when clustering was performed within HLA-allele-positive subsets. For co-occurrence clustering, repertoires with fewer than 30,000 or more than 120,000 public chains were excluded, along with 4 to 6 repertoires with anomalous nucleotide sharing. The source is immuneACCESS, and TCRdb retained only in-frame sequences with V and J called. Part of the clones is not carried over; for the studies checked, unresolved V genes explain less than half of this, and the remainder is unexplained. That table supplies the V and J calls and clone size; D and trimming were determined from the DNA. Here the sample has about 170,000 clones; approximately 78% occur a single time. The ten largest clones capture 1.5% to 2% of the sample.

This clone was counted between two and nine times. Its antigen is not yet known. Base qualities are not at hand, and no much larger clone is one base apart. V trim: 2 bases; J trim: 9 bases; unmatched bases: 10. The CDR3 measures 15 amino acids from cysteine to phenylalanine. Only the CDR3 portion is preserved as DNA: 45 bases, with reading frame beginning at the first base. From a lookup of the germline V gene (reference sequence), CDR1 and CDR2 are MNHEY and SMNVEV. The cohort was made up of hundreds of healthy bone marrow donors. Cohort members were all nominally healthy when sampled, although unrecorded immune exposures were likely present. The donor tested CMV seronegative, placing the donor among the 300 to 450 seronegative members of the cohort. A peripheral blood sample was collected from each donor, and TCR beta sequencing was performed on peripheral blood mononuclear cells. The Qiagen DNeasy Blood Extraction Kit was used to extract genomic DNA from the blood cell samples.

The chain is made from TRBV27 and TRBJ2-1; TRBD2 aligns with 7 central bases. Sequencing input: PBMCs. The sequence derives from a woman younger than 35 in good health and CMV-seronegative. The nucleotides read TGTGCCAGCAGTTTAGCGGGAGCAGTAAAAGGTGAGCAGTTCTTC. Its translation reads: CASSLAGAVKGEQFF.